Here is one T cell receptor (beta chain) with its context. The sample originates from a study of blood T cell repertoires in COVID-19. Study-level information: Whether acute or convalescent, the COVID-19 samples came from the United States, Italy and Spain. The cDNA or gDNA used as material had been derived from T cells, B-cell-depleted T cells, or PBMCs.

Original processing notes: Nucleated cell counts were estimated from reference gene primer amplification. Some clones are missing from TCRdb's copy, which holds only in-frame ones; the method was immunoSEQ multiplex PCR. That table gives V, J and clone size, and the DNA gave D and trimming. This table holds around 180,000 clones, around 80% found once. Per the germline V gene, CDR1 is SGHRS and CDR2 is YFSETQ. The CDR3 has 17 amino acids. V dropped 3 bases and J dropped 2; count of bases not matched to a gene: 5. This clonotype was obtained from a human donor in a cohort sampled during active COVID-19. The source material was peripheral blood. The chain recombines TRBV5-1 with TRBJ2-2; 12 nucleotides line up with TRBD2. CDR3 sequence (DNA): TGCGCCAGCAGCTCCGGACTAGCGGGGCCCAACACCGGGGAGCTGTTTTTT. This translates into CASSSGLAGPNTGELFF.